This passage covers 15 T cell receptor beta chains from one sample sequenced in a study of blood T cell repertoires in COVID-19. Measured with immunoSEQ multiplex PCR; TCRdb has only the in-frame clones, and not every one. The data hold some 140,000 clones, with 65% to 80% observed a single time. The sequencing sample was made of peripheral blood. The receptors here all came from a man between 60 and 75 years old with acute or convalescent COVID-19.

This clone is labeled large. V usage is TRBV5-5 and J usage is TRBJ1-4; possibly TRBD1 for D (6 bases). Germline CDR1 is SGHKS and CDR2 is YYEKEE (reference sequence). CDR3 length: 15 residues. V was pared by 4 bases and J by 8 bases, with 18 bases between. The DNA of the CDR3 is TGTGCCAGCAGCCCTGAACCGGACAGAAAAGAAAAACTGTTTTTT. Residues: CASSPEPDRKEKLFF.

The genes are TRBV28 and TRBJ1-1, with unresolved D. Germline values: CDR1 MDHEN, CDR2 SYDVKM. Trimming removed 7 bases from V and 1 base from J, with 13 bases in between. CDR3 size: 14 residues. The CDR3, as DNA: TGTGCCAGCACTTACCCCGAGGCGAACACTGAAGCTTTCTTT. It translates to CASTYPEANTEAFF.

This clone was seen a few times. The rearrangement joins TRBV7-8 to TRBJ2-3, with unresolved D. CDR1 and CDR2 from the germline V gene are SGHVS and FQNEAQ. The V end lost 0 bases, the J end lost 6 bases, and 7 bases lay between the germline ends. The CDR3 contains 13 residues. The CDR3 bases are TGTGCCAGCAGCTTAGCCATAGTGGATACGCAGTATTTT. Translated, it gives CASSLAIVDTQYF.

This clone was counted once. Here the CDR3 reads CASSFRPGTAAEAFF. The CDR3 coding sequence is TGTGCCAGCAGTTTCCGGCCCGGGACAGCGGCTGAAGCTTTCTTT. The V gene is TRBV28, the J gene TRBJ1-1; 7 bases map to TRBD1. CDR1 and CDR2 (germline): MDHEN, SYDVKM. The length of the CDR3 is 15 residues. V gave up 3 bases and J gave up 6 bases; unmatched junction bases: 10. Looking up the rest from reference TRBV28 and TRBJ1-1 gives the full variable domain: DVKVTQSSRYLVKRTGEKVFLECVQDMDHENMFWYRQDPGLGLRLIYFSYDVKMKEKGDIPEGYSVSREKKERFSLILESASTNQTSMYLCASSFRPGTAAEAFFGQGTRLTVV.

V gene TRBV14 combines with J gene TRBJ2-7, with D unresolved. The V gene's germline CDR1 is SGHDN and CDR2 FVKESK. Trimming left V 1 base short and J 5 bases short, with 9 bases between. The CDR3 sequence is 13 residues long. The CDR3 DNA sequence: TGTGCCAGCAGCCAAGGGGCAGCTCACGAGCAGTACTTC. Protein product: CASSQGAAHEQYF.

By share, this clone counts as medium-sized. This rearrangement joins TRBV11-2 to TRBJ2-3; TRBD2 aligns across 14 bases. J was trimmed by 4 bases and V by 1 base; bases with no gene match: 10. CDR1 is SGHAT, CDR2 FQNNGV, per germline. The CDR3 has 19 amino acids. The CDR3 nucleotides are TGTGCCAGCAGCTTAGTGGTTCCGGGACTAGCGGGAGTGGCAGATACGCAGTATTTT. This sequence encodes CASSLVVPGLAGVADTQYF.

DNA for the CDR3: TGTGCCAGCAGCCCCAGGGCAGGCCCTCGGGAGCAGTTCTTC. Amino acids: CASSPRAGPREQFF. The chain has TRBV7-3 and TRBJ2-1; TRBD1 is a possible D gene (5 bases). Trimming took off 5 bases at V and 10 bases at J, with 18 bases between the two ends. Germline values: CDR1 SGHTA, CDR2 FQGTGA. The CDR3 runs 14 residues.

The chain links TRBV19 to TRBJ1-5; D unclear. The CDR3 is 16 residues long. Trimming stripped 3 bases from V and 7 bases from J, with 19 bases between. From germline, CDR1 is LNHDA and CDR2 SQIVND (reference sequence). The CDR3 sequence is CASSIVGNFPVQPQHF. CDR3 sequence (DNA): TGTGCCAGTAGTATTGTCGGGAACTTCCCCGTCCAGCCCCAGCATTTT.

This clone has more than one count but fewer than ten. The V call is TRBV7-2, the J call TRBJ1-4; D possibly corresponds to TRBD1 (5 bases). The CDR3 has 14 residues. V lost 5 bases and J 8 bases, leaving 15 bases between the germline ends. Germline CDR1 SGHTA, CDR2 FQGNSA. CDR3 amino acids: CASSKGGGGEKLFF. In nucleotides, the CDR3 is TGTGCCAGCAGCAAGGGTGGGGGAGGAGAAAAACTGTTTTTT.

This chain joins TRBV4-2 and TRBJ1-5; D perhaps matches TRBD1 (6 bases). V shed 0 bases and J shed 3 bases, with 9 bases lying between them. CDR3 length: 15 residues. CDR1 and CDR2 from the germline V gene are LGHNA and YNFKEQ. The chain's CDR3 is CASSQEGGVNQPQHF. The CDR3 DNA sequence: TGTGCCAGCAGCCAAGAAGGGGGAGTCAATCAGCCCCAGCATTTT.

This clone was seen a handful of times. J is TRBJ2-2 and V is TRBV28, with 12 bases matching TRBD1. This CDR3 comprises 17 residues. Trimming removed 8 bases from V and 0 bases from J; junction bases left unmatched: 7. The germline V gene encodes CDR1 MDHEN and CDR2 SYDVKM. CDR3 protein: CASVGTGGDSNTGELFF. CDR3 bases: TGTGCCAGCGTGGGGACAGGGGGCGATTCGAACACCGGGGAGCTGTTTTTT.

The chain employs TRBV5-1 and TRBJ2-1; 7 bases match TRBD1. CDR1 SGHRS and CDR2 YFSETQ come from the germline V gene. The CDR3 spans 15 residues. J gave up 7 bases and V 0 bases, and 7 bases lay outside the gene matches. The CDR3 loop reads CASSLGGQVGNEQFF. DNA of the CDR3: TGCGCCAGCAGCTTGGGCGGACAGGTGGGTAATGAGCAGTTCTTC.

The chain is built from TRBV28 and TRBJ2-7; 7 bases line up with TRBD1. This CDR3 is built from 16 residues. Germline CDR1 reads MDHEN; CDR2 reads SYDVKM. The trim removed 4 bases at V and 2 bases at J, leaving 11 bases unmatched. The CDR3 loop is CASSSVTGKGTYEQYF. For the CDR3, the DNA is TGTGCCAGCAGTTCTGTGACAGGGAAGGGCACCTACGAGCAGTACTTC.

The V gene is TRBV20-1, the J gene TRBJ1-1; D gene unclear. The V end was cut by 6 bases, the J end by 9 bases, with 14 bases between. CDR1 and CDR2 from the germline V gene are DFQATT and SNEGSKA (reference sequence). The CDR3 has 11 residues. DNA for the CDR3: TGCAGTGCCTACAGAGCCGCGCAAGCTTTCTTT. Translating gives CSAYRAAQAFF.

In nucleotides, the CDR3 is TGTGCCACCAGTGATCCAACGGGAAGCTCCTACAATGAGCAGTTCTTC. Its translation: CATSDPTGSSYNEQFF. The rearrangement joins TRBV24-1 to TRBJ2-1, with a weak D call TRBD2 (5 bases). Germline V gene sequence: CDR1 KGHDR, CDR2 SFDVKD. V lost 3 bases, J lost 0 bases, and 11 bases lay in between. This CDR3 has 16 residues.